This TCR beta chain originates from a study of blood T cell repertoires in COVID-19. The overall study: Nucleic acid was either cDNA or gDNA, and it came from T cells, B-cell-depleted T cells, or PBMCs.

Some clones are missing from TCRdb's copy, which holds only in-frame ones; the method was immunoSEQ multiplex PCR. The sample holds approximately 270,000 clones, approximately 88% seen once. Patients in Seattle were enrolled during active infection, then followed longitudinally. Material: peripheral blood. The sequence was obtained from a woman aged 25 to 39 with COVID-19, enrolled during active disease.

CDR3: CASSLQGGVGELFF. The DNA of the CDR3 is TGTGCCAGCAGCCTTCAAGGGGGCGTCGGGGAGCTGTTTTTT. The rearrangement links TRBV3-1 (or the pseudogene TRBV3-2) to TRBJ2-2, with TRBD1 matching over 7 bases. The junction had 6 bases not matched to a gene; V was cut back by 4 bases and J by 7 bases. The CDR3 has 14 residues. Germline V gene lookup returns CDR1 LGHDT and CDR2 YNNKEL (reference sequence).